Listed here is a single TCR beta chain. The source of the sample is a study of glioma-infiltrating T cells after dendritic cell vaccination. Trimming cost V 7 bases and J 11 bases, with 15 bases left between them. The CDR3 runs to 12 residues. Germline CDR1 and CDR2: MNHEY and SVGAGI. The repertoire was sequenced with immunoSEQ multiplex PCR; TCRdb's copy has only in-frame clones and lacks some. The sample consists of 95,000 or so clones, about 83% of them appearing once. The chain combines TRBV6-5 with TRBJ1-5; D is ambiguous. The source material was blood, sampled before dendritic cell vaccination. This clonotype was obtained from a human donor with glioblastoma. In nucleotides, the CDR3 is TGTGCCAGCACTTCCGGGATGGGTGCCCAGCATTTT. Translating it yields CASTSGMGAQHF.